Each of the 9 T cell receptor beta chains below was sequenced from the same sample in a study of blood T cells in healthy people across ages. Sample-barcoded 5' priming and a J-beta primer mix drove a second PCR of about 6 to 11 cycles. TCRdb re-derived calls from the 5' RACE reads in MiXCR, one entry per CDR3 protein. The sample lists some 550,000 distinct CDR3 sequences, around 48% occurring once. The sample comprised blood. These receptors were collected from an older man in good health.

CDR3 nucleotide sequence: TGCAGCGTTGCCGAGACAGGGATTAACTATGGCTACACCTTC. Its translation is CSVAETGINYGYTF. The V and J genes are TRBV29-1 and TRBJ1-2; 7 bases map to TRBD1. Trimming at V came to 4 bases and at J to 1 base, leaving 6 bases not matched to a gene. The CDR3 runs 14 residues. CDR1 and CDR2 (germline): SQVTM, ANQGSEA.

This clonotype was picked up a small number of times. V usage is TRBV20-1 and J usage is TRBJ2-7, with TRBD2 identical over 9 bases. The closer fit of TRBJ2-5 to the DNA end suggests the J call may be wrong. The germline V gene encodes CDR1 DFQATT and CDR2 SNEGSKA (reference sequence). The CDR3 contains 13 residues. The CDR3, as DNA: TGCAGTGCTACAGCGGGAGGAACCGAGACCCAGTACTTC. Its translation is CSATAGGTETQYF.

The chain is built from TRBV20-1 and TRBJ2-1; D is possibly TRBD2 (6 bases). Germline CDR1 and CDR2: DFQATT and SNEGSKA (reference sequence). The CDR3 covers 14 residues. V shed 0 bases and J shed 5 bases, with 11 bases lying between them. The CDR3 region is CSARDGSGHNEQFF. CDR3 in DNA: TGCAGTGCTAGAGATGGGAGCGGGCACAATGAGCAGTTCTTC.

This chain links TRBV7-2 with TRBJ2-1; 8 bases match TRBD2. Unmatched junction bases numbered 7, after V lost 1 base and J lost 2 bases. Germline CDR1 SGHTA, CDR2 FQGNSA. The CDR3 is 17 amino acids. The CDR3 protein is CASSLGPSGSPYNEQFF. The CDR3 DNA sequence: TGTGCCAGCAGCTTAGGCCCGAGCGGGAGCCCCTACAATGAGCAGTTCTTC. Full variable domain (remainder filled in from reference TRBV7-2 and TRBJ2-1): GAGVSQSPSNKVTEKGKDVELRCDPISGHTALYWYRQSLGQGLEFLIYFQGNSAPDKSGLPSDRFSAERTGGSVSTLTIQRTQQEDSAVYLCASSLGPSGSPYNEQFFGPGTRLTVL.

V usage is TRBV12-3 or TRBV12-4 and J usage is TRBJ2-4, with TRBD1 matching over 8 bases. The better agreement between TRBJ2-5 and the DNA end casts doubt on the J call. The CDR3 has 13 amino acids. The CDR3 spells CASKPGQEETQYF. Written as DNA, the CDR3 is TGTGCCAGCAAGCCGGGACAGGAAGAGACCCAGTACTTC.

The chain links TRBV29-1 to TRBJ2-1, with TRBD1 matching over 7 bases. CDR3 size: 16 residues. Germline V gene lookup returns CDR1 SQVTM and CDR2 ANQGSEA. The junction had 11 bases not matched to a gene; V was cut back by 1 base and J by 5 bases. The CDR3 DNA reads as TGCAGCGTTGAAGGTGGACCGGGACAGCAAGACAATGAGCAGTTCTTC. This sequence encodes CSVEGGPGQQDNEQFF.

The V gene is TRBV10-3, the J gene TRBJ2-5; a weak D match, TRBD2 (5 bases). Germline V gives CDR1 ENHRY, CDR2 SYGVKD. This CDR3 comprises 13 residues. Trimming left V 4 bases short and J 2 bases short, with 8 bases between. The CDR3 reads CAISGTQQETQYF. The CDR3 bases are TGTGCCATCAGTGGGACTCAGCAAGAGACCCAGTACTTC.

This chain uses TRBV5-4 with TRBJ1-1; D may be TRBD1 (6 bases). The V gene lost 0 bases and the J gene lost 0 bases, with 12 bases spanning the gap. The V gene's germline CDR1 is SGHNT and CDR2 YYREEE (reference sequence). This CDR3 is 16 amino acids long. The CDR3 protein is CASSLDRARMNTEAFF. CDR3 nucleotide sequence: TGTGCCAGCAGCTTGGACAGGGCGAGAATGAACACTGAAGCTTTCTTT.

Comments on this clonotype: A junction boundary mismatches the germline segment, possibly from a read error. The gene calls are TRBV6-1 and TRBJ1-5, with D unclear. The germline CDR1 and CDR2 sequences are MNHNS and SASEGT. This CDR3 is 14 amino acids long. The CDR3 is CASTDGDSSQPQHF. The CDR3 DNA reads TGTGCCAGCACCGATGGTGATAGCAGTCAGCCCCAGCATTTT.